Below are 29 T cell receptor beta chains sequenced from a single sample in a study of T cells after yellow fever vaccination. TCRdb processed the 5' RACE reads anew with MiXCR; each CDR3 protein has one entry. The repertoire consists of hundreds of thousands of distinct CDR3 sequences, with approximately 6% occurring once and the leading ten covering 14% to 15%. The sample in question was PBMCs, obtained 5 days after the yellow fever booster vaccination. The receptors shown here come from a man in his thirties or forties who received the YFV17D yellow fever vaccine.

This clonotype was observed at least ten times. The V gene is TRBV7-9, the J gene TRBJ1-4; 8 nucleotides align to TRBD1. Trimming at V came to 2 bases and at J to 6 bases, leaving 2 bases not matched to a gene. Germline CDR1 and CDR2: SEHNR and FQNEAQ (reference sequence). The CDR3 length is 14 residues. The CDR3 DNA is TGTGCCAGCAGCTTACAGGGGGCGTATGAAAAACTGTTTTTT. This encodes CASSLQGAYEKLFF.

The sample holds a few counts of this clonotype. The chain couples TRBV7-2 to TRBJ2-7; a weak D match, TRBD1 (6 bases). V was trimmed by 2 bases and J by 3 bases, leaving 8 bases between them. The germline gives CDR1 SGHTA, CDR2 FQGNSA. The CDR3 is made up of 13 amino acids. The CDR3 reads CASSLRTVYEQYF. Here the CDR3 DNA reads TGTGCCAGCAGCTTACGGACAGTCTACGAGCAGTACTTC.

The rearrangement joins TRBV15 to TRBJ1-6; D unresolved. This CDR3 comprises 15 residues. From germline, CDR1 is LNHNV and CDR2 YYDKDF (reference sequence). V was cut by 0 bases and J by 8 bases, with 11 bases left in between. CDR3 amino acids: CATSRDGPGDSPLHF. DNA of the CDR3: TGTGCCACCAGCAGAGACGGACCCGGGGATTCACCCCTCCACTTT.

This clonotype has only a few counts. The chain's CDR3 is CASSSEGYEQYF. CDR3 coding DNA: TGTGCCAGCAGCAGTGAGGGCTACGAGCAGTACTTC. The chain is built from TRBV21-1 and TRBJ2-7; the tabulated D call, TRBD2, remains unverified against the DNA. TRBV21-1 is reported as a pseudogene. CDR3 length: 12 amino acids.

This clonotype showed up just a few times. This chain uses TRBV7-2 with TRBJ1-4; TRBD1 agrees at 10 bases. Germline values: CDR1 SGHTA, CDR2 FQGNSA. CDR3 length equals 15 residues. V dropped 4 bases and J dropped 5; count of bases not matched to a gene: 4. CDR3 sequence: CASSWKTGGNEKLFF. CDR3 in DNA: TGTGCCAGCAGCTGGAAGACAGGGGGCAATGAAAAACTGTTTTTT.

CDR3 bases: TGTGCCGTCTCCGGGACTAGCGGGTACAATGAGCAGTTCTTC. Translating gives CAVSGTSGYNEQFF. The chain employs TRBV10-3 and TRBJ2-1, with TRBD2 matching 12 bases. CDR3 length: 14 residues. Germline CDR1 reads ENHRY; CDR2 reads SYGVKD. V lost 11 bases to trimming and J lost 4 bases; unmatched junction nucleotides: 6.

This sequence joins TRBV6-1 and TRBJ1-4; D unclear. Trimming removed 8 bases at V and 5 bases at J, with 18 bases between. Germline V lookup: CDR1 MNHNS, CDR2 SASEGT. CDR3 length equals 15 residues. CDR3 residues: CASRIGGMGNEKLFF. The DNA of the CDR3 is TGTGCCAGCCGTATTGGAGGGATGGGGAATGAAAAACTGTTTTTT.

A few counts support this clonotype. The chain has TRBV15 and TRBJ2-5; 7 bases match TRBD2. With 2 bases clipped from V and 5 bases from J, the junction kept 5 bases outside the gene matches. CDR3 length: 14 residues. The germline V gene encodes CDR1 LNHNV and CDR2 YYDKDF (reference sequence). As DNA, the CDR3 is TGTGCCACCAGCAGACCTGGACTAGGGGAGACCCAGTACTTC. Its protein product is CATSRPGLGETQYF. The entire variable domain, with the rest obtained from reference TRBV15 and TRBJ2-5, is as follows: DAMVIQNPRYQVTQFGKPVTLSCSQTLNHNVMYWYQQKSSQAPKLLFHYYDKDFNNEADTPDNFQSRRPNTSFCFLDIRSPGLGDTAMYLCATSRPGLGETQYFGPGTRLLVL.

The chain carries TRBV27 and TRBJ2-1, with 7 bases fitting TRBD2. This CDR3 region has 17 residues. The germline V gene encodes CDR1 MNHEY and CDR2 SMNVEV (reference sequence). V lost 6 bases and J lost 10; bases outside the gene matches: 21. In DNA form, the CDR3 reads TGTGCCAGCAGCCCCCAGATTGGCGGGAGCGGGCCGGTGGAGCAGTTCTTC. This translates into CASSPQIGGSGPVEQFF.

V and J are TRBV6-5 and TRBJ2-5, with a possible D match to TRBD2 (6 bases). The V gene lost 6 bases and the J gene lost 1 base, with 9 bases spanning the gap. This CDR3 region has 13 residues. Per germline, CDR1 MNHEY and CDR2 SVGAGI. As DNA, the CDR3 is TGTGCCAGCAGGGTTAGCGGCCAAGAGACCCAGTACTTC. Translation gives CASRVSGQETQYF.

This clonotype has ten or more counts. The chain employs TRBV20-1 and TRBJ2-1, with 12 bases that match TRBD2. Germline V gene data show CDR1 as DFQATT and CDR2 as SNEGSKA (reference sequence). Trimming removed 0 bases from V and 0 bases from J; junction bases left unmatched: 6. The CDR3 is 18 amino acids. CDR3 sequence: CSAREGQGLAGSYNEQFF. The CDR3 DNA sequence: TGCAGTGCTAGAGAAGGACAGGGACTAGCGGGCTCCTACAATGAGCAGTTCTTC.

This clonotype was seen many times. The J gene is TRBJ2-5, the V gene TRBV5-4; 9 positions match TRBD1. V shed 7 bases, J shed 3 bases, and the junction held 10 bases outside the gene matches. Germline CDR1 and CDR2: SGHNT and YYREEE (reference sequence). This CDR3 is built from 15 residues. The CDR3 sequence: CASQQEGTGKETQYF. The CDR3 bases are TGTGCCAGCCAACAAGAGGGGACAGGGAAAGAGACCCAGTACTTC.

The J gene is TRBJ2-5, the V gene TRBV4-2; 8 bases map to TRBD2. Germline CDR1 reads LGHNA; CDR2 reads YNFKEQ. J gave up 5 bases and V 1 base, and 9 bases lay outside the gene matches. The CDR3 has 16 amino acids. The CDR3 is CASSQVLAGRAETQYF. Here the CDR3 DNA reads TGTGCCAGCAGCCAAGTTCTAGCGGGCAGAGCCGAGACCCAGTACTTC.

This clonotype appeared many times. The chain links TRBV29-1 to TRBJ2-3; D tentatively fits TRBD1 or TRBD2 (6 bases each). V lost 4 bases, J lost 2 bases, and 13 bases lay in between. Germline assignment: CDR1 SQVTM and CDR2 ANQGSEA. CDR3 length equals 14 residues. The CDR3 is CSVVGGLTTDTQYF. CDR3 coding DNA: TGCAGCGTTGTAGGGGGGCTCACCACAGATACGCAGTATTTT.

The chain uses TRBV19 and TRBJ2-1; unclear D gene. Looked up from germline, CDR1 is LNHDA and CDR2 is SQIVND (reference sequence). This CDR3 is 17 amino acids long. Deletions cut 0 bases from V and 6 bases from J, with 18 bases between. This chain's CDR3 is CASSIDGWSRNSNEQFF. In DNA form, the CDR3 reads TGTGCCAGTAGTATAGATGGGTGGAGTAGAAACTCCAATGAGCAGTTCTTC.

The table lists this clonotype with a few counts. CDR3 bases: TGTGCCAGCAGGATTTCCGGCTCGAGACTAGCGTCGTCCAATGAGCAGTTCTTC. Translation: CASRISGSRLASSNEQFF. V gene TRBV7-8 combines with J gene TRBJ2-1; 8 bases align to TRBD2. This CDR3 has 18 residues. V lost 6 bases to trimming and J lost 6 bases; unmatched junction nucleotides: 19. Germline V CDR1 and CDR2: SGHVS, FQNEAQ.

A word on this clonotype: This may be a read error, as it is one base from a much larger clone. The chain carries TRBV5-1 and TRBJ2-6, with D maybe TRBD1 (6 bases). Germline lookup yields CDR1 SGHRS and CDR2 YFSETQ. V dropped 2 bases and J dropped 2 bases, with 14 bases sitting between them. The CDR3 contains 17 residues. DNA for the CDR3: TGCGCCAGCAGCTTTGGGGGCTCGGTAGCTGGGGCCAACGTCCTGACTTTC. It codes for CASSFGGSVAGANVLTF.

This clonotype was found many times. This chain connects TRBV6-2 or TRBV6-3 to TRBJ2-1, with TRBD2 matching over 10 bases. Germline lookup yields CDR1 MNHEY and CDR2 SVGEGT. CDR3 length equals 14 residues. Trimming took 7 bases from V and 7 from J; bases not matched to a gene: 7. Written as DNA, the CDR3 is TGTGCCAGCACGCAACTAGCGGGGAGAAATGAGCAGTTCTTC. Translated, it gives CASTQLAGRNEQFF.

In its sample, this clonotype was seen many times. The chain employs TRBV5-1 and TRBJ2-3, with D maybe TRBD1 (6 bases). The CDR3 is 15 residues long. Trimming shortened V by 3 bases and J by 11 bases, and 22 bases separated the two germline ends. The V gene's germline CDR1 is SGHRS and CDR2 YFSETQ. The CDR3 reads CASSSTAQTGYLQYF. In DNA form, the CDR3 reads TGCGCCAGCAGCTCCACCGCGCAAACAGGGTACTTGCAGTATTTT. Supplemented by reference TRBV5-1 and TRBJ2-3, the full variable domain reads KAGVTQTPRYLIKTRGQQVTLSCSPISGHRSVSWYQQTPGQGLQFLFEYFSETQRNKGNFPGRFSGRQFSNSRSEMNVSTLELGDSALYLCASSSTAQTGYLQYFGPGTRLTVL.

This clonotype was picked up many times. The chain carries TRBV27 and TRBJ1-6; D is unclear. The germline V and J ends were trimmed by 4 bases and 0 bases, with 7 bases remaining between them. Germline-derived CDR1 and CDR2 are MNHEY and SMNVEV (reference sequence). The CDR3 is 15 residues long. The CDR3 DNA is TGTGCCAGCAGTTGGCAGAGCTCCTATAATTCACCCCTCCACTTT. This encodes CASSWQSSYNSPLHF.

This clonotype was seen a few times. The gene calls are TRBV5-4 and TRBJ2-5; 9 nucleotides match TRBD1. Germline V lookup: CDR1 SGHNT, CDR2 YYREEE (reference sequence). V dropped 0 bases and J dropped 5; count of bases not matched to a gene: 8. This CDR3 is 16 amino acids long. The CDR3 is CASSLGDRVVTETQYF. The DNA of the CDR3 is TGTGCCAGCAGCTTGGGGGACAGGGTAGTTACGGAGACCCAGTACTTC.

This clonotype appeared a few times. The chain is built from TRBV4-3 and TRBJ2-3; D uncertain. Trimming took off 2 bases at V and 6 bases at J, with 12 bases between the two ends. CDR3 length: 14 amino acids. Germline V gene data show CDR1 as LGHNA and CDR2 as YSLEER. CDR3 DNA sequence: TGCGCCAGCAGCCAATTGGCCGCTGGTGATACGCAGTATTTT. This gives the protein CASSQLAAGDTQYF.

CDR3 sequence (DNA): TGTGCCAGCAGCCAACCGCTGACTTTAGATACGCAGTATTTT. Protein: CASSQPLTLDTQYF. This chain connects TRBV14 to TRBJ2-3; D gene unclear. This CDR3 is 14 amino acids long. Trimming took off 2 bases at V and 5 bases at J, with 11 bases between the two ends. Germline values: CDR1 SGHDN, CDR2 FVKESK.

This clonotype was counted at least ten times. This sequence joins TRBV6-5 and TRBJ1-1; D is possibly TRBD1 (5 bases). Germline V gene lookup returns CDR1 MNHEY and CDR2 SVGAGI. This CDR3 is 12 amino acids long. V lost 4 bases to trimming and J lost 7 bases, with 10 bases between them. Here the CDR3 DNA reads TGTGCCAGCAGTTCTGACAGAGATGAAGCTTTCTTT. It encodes CASSSDRDEAFF.

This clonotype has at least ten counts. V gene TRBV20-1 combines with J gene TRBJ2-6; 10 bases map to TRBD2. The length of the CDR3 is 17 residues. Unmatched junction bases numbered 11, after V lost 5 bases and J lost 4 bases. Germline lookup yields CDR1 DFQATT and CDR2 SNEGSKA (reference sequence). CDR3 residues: CSAAPPSGSSGANVLTF. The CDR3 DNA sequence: TGCAGTGCTGCTCCTCCTAGCGGGAGCTCCGGGGCCAACGTCCTGACTTTC.

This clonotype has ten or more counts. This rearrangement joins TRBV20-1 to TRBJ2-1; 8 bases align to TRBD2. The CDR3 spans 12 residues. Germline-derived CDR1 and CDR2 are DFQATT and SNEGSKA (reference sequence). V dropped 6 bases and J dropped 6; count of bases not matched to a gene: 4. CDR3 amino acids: CSATGTSNEQFF. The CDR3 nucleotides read TGCAGTGCCACCGGGACTAGCAATGAGCAGTTCTTC.

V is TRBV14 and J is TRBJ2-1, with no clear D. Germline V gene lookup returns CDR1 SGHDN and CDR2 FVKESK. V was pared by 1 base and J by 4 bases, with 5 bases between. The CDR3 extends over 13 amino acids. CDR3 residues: CASSQGPYNEQFF. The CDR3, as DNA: TGTGCCAGCAGCCAAGGACCATACAATGAGCAGTTCTTC.

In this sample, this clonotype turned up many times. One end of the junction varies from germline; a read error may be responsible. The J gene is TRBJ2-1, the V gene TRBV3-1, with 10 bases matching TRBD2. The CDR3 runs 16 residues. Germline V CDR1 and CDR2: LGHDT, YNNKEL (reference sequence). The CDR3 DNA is TGTGCCAGCAGCCAAGAGACTAGCGGGTCCTCCAATGAGCAGTTCTTC. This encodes CASSQETSGSSNEQFF.

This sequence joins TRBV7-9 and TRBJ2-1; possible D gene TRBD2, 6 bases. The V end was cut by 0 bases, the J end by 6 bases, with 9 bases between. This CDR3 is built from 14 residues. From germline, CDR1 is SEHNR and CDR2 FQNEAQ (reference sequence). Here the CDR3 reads CASSLALGGNEQFF. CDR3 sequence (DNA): TGTGCCAGCAGCTTAGCTCTGGGGGGCAATGAGCAGTTCTTC.